Below are 5 T cell receptor beta chains sequenced from a single sample in a study of blood T cells in healthy people across ages. A J-beta primer mix and a sample-barcoded 5' primer were used in a second PCR of about 7 to 12 cycles. MiXCR, applied by TCRdb to the 5' RACE reads, yields one record per CDR3 protein. The table lists 550,000 to 750,000 distinct CDR3 sequences, around 20% of them singletons, with 3.5% to 4% in the top ten. Sequenced sample: blood. Receptors were obtained from a man between 65 and 85 years old in good health.

V usage is TRBV6-5 and J usage is TRBJ1-1; D gene uncertain. Germline V gene lookup returns CDR1 MNHEY and CDR2 SVGAGI. The V gene lost 5 bases and the J gene lost 1 base, with 11 bases spanning the gap. The CDR3 covers 14 residues. CDR3: CASSPPPGNTEAFF. CDR3 in DNA: TGTGCCAGCAGTCCCCCCCCGGGGAACACTGAAGCTTTCTTT.

This clonotype was detected a few times. V usage is TRBV11-1 and J usage is TRBJ2-7, with 8 bases that match TRBD2. The J call may be faulty, since TRBJ2-1 better matches the DNA end. This CDR3 spans 14 amino acids. Per germline, CDR1 SGHAT and CDR2 FQDESV (reference sequence). This chain's CDR3 is CASAARLAGNEQFF. The CDR3 nucleotides read TGTGCCAGCGCCGCCCGGCTAGCGGGCAATGAGCAGTTCTTC.

The sample holds a few counts of this clonotype. In DNA, the CDR3 is TGCGCCAGCAGCTCCCCCCGCGGGAGGGCCTCCTACAATGAGCAGTTCTTC. Amino acids: CASSSPRGRASYNEQFF. The chain recombines TRBV5-1 with TRBJ2-1, with 9 bases matching TRBD2. The germline gives CDR1 SGHRS, CDR2 YFSETQ. The CDR3 is made up of 17 amino acids. V was clipped by 3 bases and J by 0 bases; unmatched bases: 7.

Turning to this clonotype: Given the absence of the conserved phenylalanine or tryptophan at the CDR3 end, a read error is likely. V gene TRBV20-1 combines with J gene TRBJ1-1; 7 bases line up with TRBD1. V lost 5 bases, J lost 11 bases, and 5 bases stayed unmatched. Per the germline V gene, CDR1 is DFQATT and CDR2 is SNEGSKA (reference sequence). The CDR3 loop spans 10 amino acids. In nucleotides, the CDR3 is TGCAGTGCTGACGGACAGGTGGCTTTCCTT. This codes for CSADGQVAFL.

The chain uses TRBV20-1 and TRBJ1-2; no clear D. The V gene lost 1 base and the J gene lost 7 bases, with 13 bases spanning the gap. The length of the CDR3 is 13 residues. CDR1 is DFQATT and CDR2 is SNEGSKA in the germline V gene (reference sequence). CDR3 protein: CSARGPAGSGYTF. DNA of the CDR3: TGCAGTGCTAGAGGGCCCGCAGGCAGTGGCTACACCTTC.